This passage covers 3 T cell receptor beta chains from one sample sequenced in a study of cytomegalovirus exposure and HLA in healthy donors. 60 Vbeta and 13 Jbeta primers were used in PCR. The assay was immunoSEQ multiplex PCR, and TCRdb's table has in-frame clones only and misses some. The sample shows 85,000 to 130,000 clones, less than 85% of them seen only once. Sample: PBMCs. These receptors all come from a man aged 55 to 70 in good health and CMV-seronegative.

V and J are TRBV9 and TRBJ2-7; the D is unclear. CDR1 is SGDLS, CDR2 YYNGEE, per germline. The CDR3 has 13 residues. Trimming took 4 bases from V and 1 from J, leaving 9 bases between them. DNA for the CDR3: TGTGCCAGCAGCCCCCCGCGTTCCTACGAGCAGTACTTC. It encodes CASSPPRSYEQYF.

The rearrangement joins TRBV19 to TRBJ1-2, with a possible D match to TRBD1 (5 bases). V shed 6 bases and J shed 4 bases, with 21 bases lying between them. Per the germline V gene, CDR1 is LNHDA and CDR2 is SQIVND (reference sequence). This CDR3 is 16 amino acids long. CDR3 DNA sequence: TGTGCCAGTAGCCCGGAACTGCGGGGGAAAGGCTATGGCTACACCTTC. The encoded protein is CASSPELRGKGYGYTF.

The CDR3 spells CASSVRPGNSNQPQHF. The CDR3 DNA reads TGTGCCAGCAGTGTACGGCCCGGGAATAGCAATCAGCCCCAGCATTTT. The V and J genes are TRBV2 and TRBJ1-5; no clear D. In germline, CDR1 is SNHLY, CDR2 FYNNEI. The CDR3 has 16 residues. With 4 bases removed from V and 0 bases from J, the gap between germline ends came to 13 bases.